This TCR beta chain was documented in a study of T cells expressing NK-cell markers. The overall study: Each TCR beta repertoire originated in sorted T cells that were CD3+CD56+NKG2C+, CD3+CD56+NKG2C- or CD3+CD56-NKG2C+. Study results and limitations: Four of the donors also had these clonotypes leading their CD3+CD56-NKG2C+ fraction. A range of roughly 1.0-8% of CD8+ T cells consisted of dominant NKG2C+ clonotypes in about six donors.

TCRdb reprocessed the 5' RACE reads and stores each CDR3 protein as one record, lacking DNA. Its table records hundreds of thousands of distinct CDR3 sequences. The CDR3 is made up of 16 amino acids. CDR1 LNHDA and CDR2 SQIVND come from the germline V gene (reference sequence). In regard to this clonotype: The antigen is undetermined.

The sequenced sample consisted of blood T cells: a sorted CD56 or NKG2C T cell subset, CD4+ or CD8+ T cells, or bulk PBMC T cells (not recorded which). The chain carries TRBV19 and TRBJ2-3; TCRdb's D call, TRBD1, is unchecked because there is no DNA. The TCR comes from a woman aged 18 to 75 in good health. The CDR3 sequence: CASSAQQGLSTDTQYF.